What follows are 30 T cell receptor beta chains derived from one specimen sequenced in a study of human T cells and chemical hapten exposure (dated by TCRdb to about 2021). The sample's time point label, in plain terms: pre-sensitization, week 0. Reading the label with the study, this specimen's treatment or condition is: therapeutic diphenylcyclopropenone sensitization with weekly scalp DPC. Receptor amplification or capture employed RACE. Sequencing took place on a NextSeq 500. TCRdb reworked the public reads: Q25 trimming with fastp, MiXCR clone assembly, productive beta chains retained. Every entry covers one CDR3 protein and lists the most common genes and DNA from its rows. The sample records some 300,000 distinct CDR3 sequences, about 5% of which are singletons. Under 9.5% of the sample rests with the top ten. The starting material was whole blood, obtained in connection with sensitization to the hapten diphenylcyclopropenone (DPC). The receptors here all came from a woman between 18 and 29 years old with alopecia areata. Some clones in this sample may be carry-over from other donors' samples.

This clonotype was seen more than once but under ten times. The chain has TRBV4-3 and TRBJ1-4; TRBD1 agrees at 10 bases. CDR1 is LGHNA and CDR2 is YSLEER in the germline V gene. CDR3 length: 16 residues. The V gene end was trimmed by 4 bases and the J gene end by 7 bases; junction bases not matched to a gene: 9. For the CDR3, the DNA is TGCGCCAGCAGCCGTATCTGGGACAGGGGTGGTGAAAAACTGTTTTTT. Translating gives CASSRIWDRGGEKLFF.

There are many counts of this clonotype. This chain links TRBV6-5 with TRBJ1-5; no reliable D call. Between the trimmed V and J ends, which lost 6 bases and 2 bases, there was a span of 11 bases. This CDR3 contains 14 residues. The germline V gene encodes CDR1 MNHEY and CDR2 SVGAGI. The CDR3 here is CASSQWRGNQPQHF. In nucleotides, the CDR3 is TGTGCCAGCAGCCAGTGGAGGGGCAATCAGCCCCAGCATTTT.

The V gene is TRBV20-1, the J gene TRBJ1-6; 7 positions agree with TRBD1. The germline V gene has CDR1 DFQATT and CDR2 SNEGSKA (reference sequence). This CDR3 comprises 14 residues. V trimming: 2 bases; J trimming: 7 bases; junction bases outside the gene matches: 5. CDR3 sequence: CSARTGEGNSPLHF. The CDR3 coding sequence is TGCAGTGCTAGAACAGGGGAAGGAAATTCACCCCTCCACTTT.

A few counts support this clonotype. The chain carries TRBV6-6 and TRBJ1-1, with no clear D. Trimming shortened V by 6 bases and J by 1 base, and 9 bases separated the two germline ends. The CDR3 is 13 amino acids. The germline V gene encodes CDR1 MNHNY and CDR2 SVGAGI (reference sequence). The CDR3 spells CASRLIENTEAFF. The CDR3 coding sequence is TGTGCCAGCAGACTCATAGAGAACACTGAAGCTTTCTTT.

This clonotype has only a few counts. This sequence joins TRBV6-5 and TRBJ2-6; D remains ambiguous. The CDR3 extends over 15 amino acids. V was clipped by 8 bases and J by 1 base, with 12 bases between them. The V gene's germline CDR1 is MNHEY and CDR2 SVGAGI. CDR3 loop: CASEDLSSGANVLTF. In DNA form, the CDR3 reads TGTGCCAGCGAGGATCTTTCGTCTGGGGCCAACGTCCTGACTTTC.

This clonotype was seen only a few times. The chain carries TRBV29-1 and TRBJ1-1; D ambiguous. The V end lost 8 bases, the J end lost 5 bases, and 15 bases lay between the germline ends. CDR3 length: 12 amino acids. Germline loops: CDR1 SQVTM, CDR2 ANQGSEA. CDR3 sequence reads: CSCLKASTEAFF. CDR3 sequence (DNA): TGCAGCTGTCTAAAGGCGTCGACTGAAGCTTTCTTT.

V is TRBV7-2 and J is TRBJ1-1, with D possibly being TRBD1 (6 bases). V was clipped by 2 bases and J by 0 bases, with 10 bases between them. CDR1 is SGHTA, CDR2 FQGNSA, per germline. The length of the CDR3 is 15 residues. The chain's CDR3 is CASSLSGTLNTEAFF. CDR3 coding DNA: TGTGCCAGCAGCTTATCAGGGACATTGAACACTGAAGCTTTCTTT.

This clonotype has ten or more counts. The chain combines TRBV4-3 with TRBJ2-3, with a weak D call TRBD2 (5 bases). Germline CDR1 is LGHNA and CDR2 is YSLEER. This CDR3 is built from 13 residues. Between the trimmed V and J ends, which lost 4 bases and 6 bases, there was a span of 11 bases. The CDR3 DNA is TGCGCCAGCAGCCCGAGGGAAGAGGATACGCAGTATTTT. Amino acids: CASSPREEDTQYF.

Only a few counts were recorded for this clonotype. This chain connects TRBV13 to TRBJ1-3; D gene uncertain. The V gene's germline CDR1 is PRHDT and CDR2 FYEKMQ (reference sequence). V was clipped by 10 bases and J by 0 bases, with 10 bases between them. This CDR3 has 13 residues. The CDR3 DNA is TGTGCCACCGCTCTGTACTCTGGAAACACCATATATTTT. This codes for CATALYSGNTIYF.

This clonotype was counted many times. The genes are TRBV5-1 and TRBJ2-7; no reliable D call. Trimming stripped 1 base from V and 7 bases from J, with 15 bases between. The germline V gene encodes CDR1 SGHRS and CDR2 YFSETQ. This CDR3 region has 14 residues. The CDR3 coding sequence is TGCGCCAGCAGCTTGAGCGCTCCCCCTCGGGAGCAGTACTTC. The encoded protein is CASSLSAPPREQYF. Full variable domain (outside the CDR3, taken from reference TRBV5-1 and TRBJ2-7): KAGVTQTPRYLIKTRGQQVTLSCSPISGHRSVSWYQQTPGQGLQFLFEYFSETQRNKGNFPGRFSGRQFSNSRSEMNVSTLELGDSALYLCASSLSAPPREQYFGPGTRLTVT.

This clonotype was observed a handful of times. This chain connects TRBV3-1 to TRBJ2-1; D call uncertain. Germline V lookup: CDR1 LGHDT, CDR2 YNNKEL (reference sequence). CDR3 length equals 16 residues. Between the trimmed V and J ends, which lost 0 bases and 4 bases, there was a span of 13 bases. This CDR3 reads CASSQDQVEIYNEQFF. The CDR3 DNA follows: TGTGCCAGCAGCCAAGATCAGGTAGAGATTTACAATGAGCAGTTCTTC.

This clonotype was picked up many times. The chain is built from TRBV18 and TRBJ2-7; no firm D call. The CDR3 has 13 amino acids. V was shortened by 2 bases and J by 0 bases, with 5 bases between the two germline ends. The germline CDR1 and CDR2 sequences are KGHSH and LQKENI. The CDR3 DNA reads as TGTGCCAGCTCACCAACAAGCTCCTACGAGCAGTACTTC. This sequence encodes CASSPTSSYEQYF.

The chain links TRBV10-3 to TRBJ2-7; D perhaps matches TRBD1 (6 bases). Germline lookup yields CDR1 ENHRY and CDR2 SYGVKD. Trimming took off 5 bases at V and 0 bases at J, with 14 bases between the two ends. The CDR3 runs 15 residues. The CDR3 protein is CAISPNRDTSYEQYF. The CDR3 region has the DNA TGTGCCATCAGTCCCAACCGGGACACCTCCTACGAGCAGTACTTC.

The CDR3 region is CASSQDFQALDTDTQYF. As DNA, the CDR3 is TGTGCCAGCAGCCAAGATTTCCAAGCTTTGGACACAGATACGCAGTATTTT. The chain employs TRBV3-1 and TRBJ2-3; D not resolved. Trimming removed 0 bases at V and 2 bases at J, with 15 bases between. In germline, CDR1 is LGHDT, CDR2 YNNKEL (reference sequence). The length of the CDR3 is 17 residues.

This clonotype has just a few counts. This chain uses TRBV10-3 with TRBJ1-1, with 8 nucleotides matching TRBD1. The CDR3 contains 15 residues. Germline V gene sequence: CDR1 ENHRY, CDR2 SYGVKD. V lost 2 bases to trimming and J lost 5 bases; unmatched junction nucleotides: 7. CDR3 sequence: CAISEALDRETEAFF. DNA of the CDR3: TGTGCCATCAGTGAGGCTCTGGACAGGGAGACTGAAGCTTTCTTT.

This rearrangement joins TRBV10-3 to TRBJ2-6; 7 nucleotides line up with TRBD1. CDR1 and CDR2 (germline): ENHRY, SYGVKD. The V and J ends lost 11 bases and 2 bases, in that order; junction bases with no gene match: 6. This CDR3 contains 14 residues. This CDR3 is CAAKQGTGANVLTF. CDR3 DNA: TGTGCCGCAAAACAGGGGACTGGGGCCAACGTCCTGACTTTC.

This clonotype occurred many times. J is TRBJ1-2 and V is TRBV6-5, with 8 bases fitting TRBD1. The J segment lost 3 bases and the V segment lost 4 bases, leaving 7 bases of the junction unmatched. Germline CDR1 reads MNHEY; CDR2 reads SVGAGI. The CDR3 consists of 15 residues. CDR3 protein: CASSWTGQGDYGYTF. The CDR3 nucleotides read TGTGCCAGCAGTTGGACTGGACAGGGCGACTATGGCTACACCTTC.

Only a few counts were recorded for this clonotype. This chain links TRBV7-9 with TRBJ2-3; D is undetermined. The CDR3 loop spans 13 amino acids. The ends were cut back, 5 bases at V and 0 bases at J, with 6 bases in the middle. Germline V gene lookup returns CDR1 SEHNR and CDR2 FQNEAQ (reference sequence). Here the CDR3 reads CASSATSTDTQYF. CDR3 nucleotide sequence: TGTGCCAGCAGCGCCACTAGCACAGATACGCAGTATTTT.

This clonotype was detected a few times. The chain combines TRBV20-1 with TRBJ1-4; the match to TRBD1 covers 7 bases. Germline CDR1 is DFQATT and CDR2 is SNEGSKA (reference sequence). This CDR3 spans 15 amino acids. V lost 0 bases to trimming and J lost 3 bases; unmatched junction nucleotides: 4. Here the CDR3 reads CSARDRQGANEKLFF. CDR3 DNA sequence: TGCAGTGCTAGAGATCGACAGGGAGCTAATGAAAAACTGTTTTTT.

This sequence joins TRBV7-2 and TRBJ2-7; D gene unclear. Trimming took off 5 bases at V and 0 bases at J, with 14 bases between the two ends. The CDR3 sequence is 15 residues long. Germline V gene lookup returns CDR1 SGHTA and CDR2 FQGNSA. This CDR3 is CASSPRPQDSYEQYF. The CDR3 DNA reads as TGTGCCAGCAGCCCGAGACCCCAGGACTCCTACGAGCAGTACTTC.

In its sample, this clonotype was seen many times. V gene TRBV6-2 or TRBV6-3 combines with J gene TRBJ1-1, with D unresolved. Germline V gene lookup returns CDR1 MNHEY and CDR2 SVGEGT. This CDR3 has 14 residues. V shed 4 bases and J shed 3 bases, with 12 bases lying between them. DNA of the CDR3: TGTGCCAGCAGTTGGGCCAGCGGCCACACTGAAGCTTTCTTT. Translated: CASSWASGHTEAFF.

This clonotype showed up many times. The rearrangement uses TRBV29-1 and TRBJ2-3, with TRBD2 identical over 10 bases. This CDR3 region has 18 residues. V lost 4 bases to trimming and J lost 2 bases; unmatched junction nucleotides: 15. Germline values: CDR1 SQVTM, CDR2 ANQGSEA. The CDR3 region has the DNA TGCAGCGTTGTTCCTAGCGGGGGCCACTCCGATCTCACAGATACGCAGTATTTT. Residues: CSVVPSGGHSDLTDTQYF.

CDR3 DNA: TGTGCCAGCAGCCCACCTCAAGCGGGGGCCGGAGATACGCAGTATTTT. Translating gives CASSPPQAGAGDTQYF. The chain has TRBV7-2 and TRBJ2-3, with 8 nucleotides matching TRBD2. This CDR3 is built from 16 residues. Germline lookup yields CDR1 SGHTA and CDR2 FQGNSA. V lost 5 bases to trimming and J lost 5 bases; unmatched junction nucleotides: 12. Complete variable domain (other parts from reference TRBV7-2 and TRBJ2-3): GAGVSQSPSNKVTEKGKDVELRCDPISGHTALYWYRQSLGQGLEFLIYFQGNSAPDKSGLPSDRFSAERTGGSVSTLTIQRTQQEDSAVYLCASSPPQAGAGDTQYFGPGTRLTVL.

In this sample, this clonotype turned up a few times. The chain carries TRBV6-6 and TRBJ2-3; tentatively, D is TRBD2 (6 bases). This CDR3 has 18 amino acids. Germline CDR1 and CDR2: MNHNY and SVGAGI (reference sequence). The V end was cut by 0 bases, the J end by 0 bases, with 16 bases between. As DNA, the CDR3 is TGTGCCAGCAGTTACTCTCGAGGGAGGTACACTAGCACAGATACGCAGTATTTT. Protein product: CASSYSRGRYTSTDTQYF.

This clonotype turned up a few times. The V and J genes are TRBV29-1 and TRBJ1-1; tentatively, D is TRBD1 (5 bases). Germline V gene sequence: CDR1 SQVTM, CDR2 ANQGSEA. The V and J ends lost 4 bases and 0 bases respectively, with 15 bases between them. The CDR3 is 15 amino acids. DNA for the CDR3: TGCAGCGTTGGGGGGGTCCCCTTTATGAACACTGAAGCTTTCTTT. Translation: CSVGGVPFMNTEAFF.

This clonotype was detected a few times. V is TRBV20-1 and J is TRBJ2-5; 9 bases agree with TRBD2. V lost 3 bases and J lost 0; bases outside the gene matches: 8. This CDR3 has 16 amino acids. Germline CDR1 is DFQATT and CDR2 is SNEGSKA (reference sequence). CDR3 residues: CSARALSSGNQETQYF. The DNA of the CDR3 is TGCAGTGCTAGGGCTTTGTCTAGCGGGAACCAAGAGACCCAGTACTTC.

The rearrangement uses TRBV6-5 and TRBJ2-3, with TRBD2 matching 7 bases. This CDR3 comprises 16 residues. Unmatched junction bases numbered 9, after V lost 4 bases and J lost 2 bases. Germline assignment: CDR1 MNHEY and CDR2 SVGAGI. CDR3 bases: TGTGCCAGCAGTTTCGCGGGACTAACTACCACAGATACGCAGTATTTT. It translates to CASSFAGLTTTDTQYF.

The V gene is TRBV12-3 or TRBV12-4, the J gene TRBJ2-1; 8 nucleotides align to TRBD1. There are 13 residues in the CDR3. V lost 4 bases to trimming and J lost 8 bases; unmatched junction nucleotides: 4. The CDR3 region is CASSSDRVDEQFF. DNA for the CDR3: TGTGCCAGCAGTTCGGACAGGGTCGATGAGCAGTTCTTC.

This clonotype was observed a few times. The V call is TRBV14, the J call TRBJ2-7, with D perhaps being TRBD1 or TRBD2 (6 bases each). CDR3 length: 15 amino acids. CDR1 SGHDN and CDR2 FVKESK come from the germline V gene. The V and J ends lost 1 base and 2 bases respectively, with 12 bases between them. The CDR3 loop is CASSQVGGRAYEQYF. CDR3 DNA: TGTGCCAGCAGCCAAGTCGGGGGCCGTGCCTACGAGCAGTACTTC.

This chain connects TRBV6-1 to TRBJ1-4; no clear D. This CDR3 comprises 14 residues. V was shortened by 6 bases and J by 7 bases, with 15 bases between the two germline ends. CDR1 and CDR2 (germline): MNHNS, SASEGT. The CDR3 region has the DNA TGTGCCAGCAGCCAGGACGGTTTGAGTGAAAAACTGTTTTTT. The encoded protein is CASSQDGLSEKLFF.